Reported below is one T cell receptor beta chain. The antigen remains undetermined. This entry belongs to a study of graft-versus-host responses after intestinal transplantation. Study-level information: Anti-thymocyte globulin induction, then tacrolimus and steroids for about 3 years, went to all recipients. Findings and caveats of the study: Ileal or blood samples showed some GvH clones first, and such clones were also found in recipient marrow. Peak circulating GvH clone levels tracked with early post-transplant HvG declines.

The CDR3 spans 15 residues. TCRdb's table, derived via immunoSEQ multiplex PCR, lists solely in-frame clones and lacks some. The sample has about 10,000 clones, approximately 92% seen once. The J gene is TRBJ2-7, the V gene TRBV12-2; the table's TRBD1 call for D was not verified on the DNA. TRBV12-2 is a pseudogene locus. Sequenced here: PBMCs, sampled 65 to 70 days after transplant. This receptor was obtained from a human patient who received an intestinal transplant, so some T cells may come from the graft donor. The CDR3, as DNA: TGTGCAAGTCGCCGATGGACAGGGAGCTCCTACGAGCAGTACTTC. This gives the protein CASRRWTGSSYEQYF.